These 5 T cell receptor beta chains share one sample of origin, sequenced in a study of cytomegalovirus exposure and HLA in healthy donors. TCRdb's copy holds only in-frame clones and misses some; the assay was immunoSEQ multiplex PCR. The sample contains about 110,000 clones, roughly 90% of which appear only once. Sequences were obtained from PBMCs. The receptors shown here come from a woman aged 18-29 years in good health and CMV-seronegative.

This chain joins TRBV14 and TRBJ1-2; 7 nucleotides agree with TRBD1. Germline-derived CDR1 and CDR2 are SGHDN and FVKESK. J was trimmed by 8 bases and V by 4 bases; bases with no gene match: 19. This CDR3 region has 17 residues. The CDR3 here is CASSPFHGRQGTGGYTF. CDR3 sequence (DNA): TGTGCCAGCAGCCCATTCCACGGGAGACAGGGTACGGGAGGCTACACCTTC.

This clone was seen more than once but under ten times. The CDR3 DNA reads as TGTGCCAGCAGCGCGACCGGGGGACCGAATCAGCCCCAGCATTTT. Its translation: CASSATGGPNQPQHF. The chain joins TRBV9 to TRBJ1-5; tentatively, D is TRBD1 (5 bases). CDR1 is SGDLS and CDR2 is YYNGEE in the germline V gene. The CDR3 contains 15 residues. V lost 3 bases and J lost 4, with 14 bases in between.

V gene TRBV4-3 combines with J gene TRBJ2-6; TRBD2 might be the D (5 bases). V lost 6 bases and J 0 bases, leaving 6 bases between the germline ends. Germline V gene data show CDR1 as LGHNA and CDR2 as YSLEER. This CDR3 has 14 residues. CDR3 nucleotides: TGCGCCAGCAGAGAGGGCTCTGGGGCCAACGTCCTGACTTTC. Protein: CASREGSGANVLTF.

The chain couples TRBV7-3 to TRBJ1-1; 7 bases map to TRBD1. J lost 1 base, V lost 0 bases, and 17 bases had no gene match. The germline V gene encodes CDR1 SGHTA and CDR2 FQGTGA. The CDR3 sequence is 20 residues long. The CDR3 nucleotides are TGTGCCAGCAGCTTAACATTGGGGGATTACAGGGGCTCGGGGAACACTGAAGCTTTCTTT. This sequence encodes CASSLTLGDYRGSGNTEAFF.

This clone was observed a handful of times. This chain connects TRBV7-9 to TRBJ2-2; no reliable D call. The CDR3 extends over 14 amino acids. Germline-derived CDR1 and CDR2 are SEHNR and FQNEAQ (reference sequence). The germline V and J ends were trimmed by 1 base and 4 bases, with 7 bases remaining between them. The CDR3 nucleotides read TGTGCCAGCAGCTTAGATCGTTCCACCGGGGAGCTGTTTTTT. Protein sequence: CASSLDRSTGELFF.